Listed below are T cell receptor beta chains from one sample, sequenced in a study of naive and memory T cell subsets. TCRdb fed the UMI-ligation and nested PCR reads into MiXCR, producing one record per CDR3 protein. The data hold under 100,000 distinct CDR3 sequences, with approximately 6.5% observed a single time. What was sequenced was central memory CD4+ T cells from blood. The receptors derive from a human donor in good health. CDR3s include the opening cysteine and the closing phenylalanine or tryptophan.

J gene | V gene | CDR3 protein
TRBJ2-6 | TRBV4-3 | CASSQAGPSGANVLTF
TRBJ1-6 | TRBV7-9 | CASSQGDRSSYNSPLHF
TRBJ2-5 | TRBV7-9 | CASSYRPWGSGGASETQYF
TRBJ2-1 | TRBV20-1 | CSARGGASYNEQFF
TRBJ1-5 | TRBV12-3/TRBV12-4 | CASSRTDRLQPQHF
TRBJ2-2 | TRBV7-3 | CASSLSGANTGELFF
TRBJ2-3 | TRBV29-1 | CSAMTGAFNTQYF
TRBJ1-5 | TRBV2 | CASSADGRSNQPQHF
TRBJ2-5 | TRBV4-2 | CASSQEASTETQYF
TRBJ2-5 | TRBV12-3/TRBV12-4 | CASSSHPLDRGETQYF
TRBJ2-3 | TRBV28 | CASSLASGGSTDTQYF
TRBJ1-4 | TRBV20-1 | CSASEGLTNEKLFF
TRBJ1-1 | TRBV23-1 | CASSQGGGQLNTEAFF
TRBJ1-4 | TRBV3-1 | CASSQRYRVDEKLFF
TRBJ1-1 | TRBV20-1 | CSAKYSRLYTEAFF
TRBJ1-4 | TRBV7-2 | CASSLVQSREKLFF
TRBJ2-3 | TRBV20-1 | CSASSGGSVSTDTQYF
TRBJ2-3 | TRBV3-1 | CASSLRGTFSTDTQYF
TRBJ2-3 | TRBV7-2 | CASSPQRFSTDTQYF
TRBJ2-7 | TRBV6-5 | CASSYVKGHSYEQYF
TRBJ1-1 | TRBV12-3/TRBV12-4 | CASSTLGQMNTEAFF
TRBJ1-6 | TRBV20-1 | CSARDSRDVFEGSPLHF
TRBJ2-1 | TRBV24-1 | CATSDPAGSNNEQFF
TRBJ2-7 | TRBV15 | CATSSSRRGNLYEQYF
TRBJ2-7 | TRBV6-6 | CATRTGEYEQYF
TRBJ2-6 | TRBV14 | CASSQDPANVLTF
TRBJ1-1 | TRBV20-1 | CSASTLTEAFF
TRBJ1-5 | TRBV15 | CATKGLPDTPQHF
TRBJ2-1 | TRBV5-6 | CASTYRPVSSYNEQFF
TRBJ1-5 | TRBV6-2/TRBV6-3 | CASSLTHPSGSNQPQHF
TRBJ1-6 | TRBV12-3/TRBV12-4 | CASSLQGDHNSPLHF
TRBJ2-1 | TRBV11-2 | CASSLGVSKSYNEQFF
TRBJ2-3 | TRBV20-1 | CSARAPTSGSTDTQYF
TRBJ1-2 | TRBV7-2 | CASSLVRRGYTF
TRBJ2-2 | TRBV2 | CASKTSGRAGELFF
TRBJ2-4 | TRBV12-3/TRBV12-4 | CASSPLVTAAKNIQYF
TRBJ1-1 | TRBV3-1 | CASSPSFTGTPEAFF
TRBJ1-4 | TRBV28 | CASRRFRTGQVEKLFF
TRBJ2-1 | TRBV6-2/TRBV6-3 | CASRTDYGRIQGQFF
TRBJ2-2 | TRBV7-9 | CASSPSVTGELFF
TRBJ1-2 | TRBV7-8 | CASREGQSYGYTF
TRBJ2-4 | TRBV27 | CASSSSKQGAKNIQYF
TRBJ1-5 | TRBV12-3/TRBV12-4 | CASRIGQGSNQPQHF
TRBJ2-1 | TRBV5-1 | CASSLGTSGIYNEQFF
TRBJ2-1 | TRBV6-2/TRBV6-3 | CASSIWGHNEQFF
TRBJ2-1 | TRBV3-1 | CASSQTGRVNEQFF
TRBJ2-1 | TRBV7-7 | CATTSGQGTGEQFF
TRBJ2-3 | TRBV4-2 | CASSPGGLAADTQYF
TRBJ2-7 | TRBV29-1 | CSARDSEQYF
TRBJ2-1 | TRBV12-3/TRBV12-4 | CASSFSGTRAYNEQFF
TRBJ2-7 | TRBV19 | CASSKGQVNYEQYF
TRBJ1-6 | TRBV7-2 | CASSTRGGESPLHF
TRBJ2-3 | TRBV5-5 | CASSGGGGSSYTDTQYF
TRBJ1-4 | TRBV5-1 | CASRPGRPTNEKLFF
TRBJ2-7 | TRBV7-9 | CASTKGVGSYEQYF
TRBJ1-2 | TRBV5-1 | CASSLSTQGGGYTF